Following are 9 T cell receptor beta chains from one sample sequenced in a study of Ad26.COV2.S vaccination and SARS-CoV-2 variants. Treatment: some 20 received Ad26.COV2.S at low or high dose, single or two shots; 5 received placebo; per-sample allocation not given. The study sampled participants on day 63 after the first vaccine or placebo injection. Some clones are missing from TCRdb's copy, which holds only in-frame ones; the method was immunoSEQ multiplex PCR. This sample has hundreds of thousands of clones, with about 89% found just once. This specimen was peripheral blood, taken in a trial of Ad26.COV2.S vaccine versus placebo. All receptors derive from a person between 18 and 65 years old who received the Ad26.COV2.S COVID-19 vaccine or a placebo.

The V and J genes are TRBV2 and TRBJ1-1; tentative D call: TRBD1 (5 bases). Trimming took off 0 bases at V and 11 bases at J, with 13 bases between the two ends. Germline-derived CDR1 and CDR2 are SNHLY and FYNNEI. This CDR3 region has 13 residues. The CDR3 region has the DNA TGTGCCAGCAGTGAAGCCGGGAGCGCAGGGGCTTTCTTT. Its translation is CASSEAGSAGAFF.

The V call is TRBV7-3, the J call TRBJ1-1, with 7 bases fitting TRBD1. With 8 bases clipped from V and 3 bases from J, the junction kept 12 bases outside the gene matches. Germline values: CDR1 SGHTA, CDR2 FQGTGA. This CDR3 has 15 residues. Written as DNA, the CDR3 is TGTGCCAGCCGCCCAGGGGGGTCGAGTCACACTGAAGCTTTCTTT. Translated, it gives CASRPGGSSHTEAFF.

The chain uses TRBV23-1 and TRBJ2-5; perhaps TRBD1 as D (6 bases). TRBV23-1 is an open reading frame, and its role is uncertain. V was trimmed by 0 bases and J by 3 bases, leaving 14 bases between them. This CDR3 region has 16 residues. CDR3 amino acids: CASSQSLDRPKETQYF. The CDR3 region has the DNA TGCGCCAGCAGTCAATCCTTAGACAGGCCGAAAGAGACCCAGTACTTC.

This chain joins TRBV7-9 and TRBJ1-3; D is ambiguous. CDR1 and CDR2 from the germline V gene are SEHNR and FQNEAQ (reference sequence). This CDR3 region has 14 residues. V was clipped by 2 bases and J by 0 bases, with 5 bases between them. CDR3: CASSLTSSGNTIYF. Written as DNA, the CDR3 is TGTGCCAGCAGCTTAACGAGCTCTGGAAACACCATATATTTT.

The rearrangement uses TRBV2 and TRBJ2-3; TRBD2 is a possible D gene (5 bases). This CDR3 has 16 residues. Germline CDR1 is SNHLY and CDR2 is FYNNEI. Trimming cost V 5 bases and J 0 bases, with 15 bases left between them. The CDR3 nucleotides read TGTGCCAGCAGTATCCGGGATCCCACTAGCACAGATACGCAGTATTTT. Translated: CASSIRDPTSTDTQYF. Looking up the rest from reference TRBV2 and TRBJ2-3 gives the full variable domain: EPEVTQTPSHQVTQMGQEVILRCVPISNHLYFYWYRQILGQKVEFLVSFYNNEISEKSEIFDDQFSVERPDGSNFTLKIRSTKLEDSAMYFCASSIRDPTSTDTQYFGPGTRLTVL.

The rearrangement links TRBV7-8 to TRBJ2-7; 10 bases are shared with TRBD1. The CDR3 is 15 residues long. The V and J ends lost 5 bases and 3 bases, in that order; junction bases with no gene match: 7. Germline CDR1 is SGHVS and CDR2 is FQNEAQ. The CDR3 sequence: CASSDRDRGRYEQYF. The CDR3, as DNA: TGTGCCAGCAGCGACCGGGACAGGGGCCGCTACGAGCAGTACTTC.

The V call is TRBV2, the J call TRBJ1-1, with 7 bases aligning to TRBD1. CDR3 length equals 15 residues. Germline assignment: CDR1 SNHLY and CDR2 FYNNEI. V gave up 4 bases and J gave up 6 bases; unmatched junction bases: 11. CDR3 sequence reads: CASSVRDSLSSEAFF. The CDR3 nucleotides are TGTGCCAGCAGTGTTCGGGACAGTTTAAGCTCTGAAGCTTTCTTT.

This clone was found once. The CDR3 loop reads CASSYLAGGQHNNEQFF. The CDR3 DNA is TGTGCCAGCAGTTACCTAGCGGGGGGACAACATAACAATGAGCAGTTCTTC. V usage is TRBV6-2 or TRBV6-3 and J usage is TRBJ2-1, with 11 nucleotides matching TRBD2. J gave up 5 bases and V 2 bases, and 8 bases lay outside the gene matches. The CDR3 consists of 17 residues. Looked up from germline, CDR1 is MNHEY and CDR2 is SVGEGT.

The rearrangement joins TRBV19 to TRBJ2-1, with D tentatively TRBD1 (6 bases). V lost 5 bases to trimming and J lost 8 bases, with 16 bases between them. Per germline, CDR1 LNHDA and CDR2 SQIVND (reference sequence). There are 14 residues in the CDR3. The DNA of the CDR3 is TGTGCCAGTAGTCTCATGGGGGCGGCCGATGAGCAGTTCTTC. Translation: CASSLMGAADEQFF.